The 9 T cell receptor beta chains presented below share a single source sample, sequenced in a study of cytomegalovirus exposure and HLA in healthy donors. PCR employed 60 Vbeta and 13 Jbeta primers. Using immunoSEQ multiplex PCR, the repertoire was profiled, and TCRdb retains in-frame clones only, with some absent. The sample yields about 190,000 clones, around 81% seen once. Input material: PBMCs. The receptors come from a woman between 18 and 29 years old in good health and CMV-seropositive.

V is TRBV18 and J is TRBJ2-7; 9 nucleotides match TRBD2. Germline CDR1 and CDR2: KGHSH and LQKENI. J lost 1 base, V lost 3 bases, and 4 bases had no gene match. This CDR3 spans 15 amino acids. The CDR3 is CASSPGTSQSYEQYF. CDR3 bases: TGTGCCAGCTCACCTGGGACTAGCCAATCCTACGAGCAGTACTTC.

This clone appeared a few times. This chain joins TRBV7-9 and TRBJ1-2, with D unclear. From germline, CDR1 is SEHNR and CDR2 FQNEAQ (reference sequence). The CDR3 covers 15 residues. V was pared by 0 bases and J by 4 bases, with 12 bases between. The CDR3 here is CASSLAGRSPYGYTF. The CDR3 DNA sequence: TGTGCCAGCAGCTTAGCCGGGAGATCCCCCTATGGCTACACCTTC. The complete variable domain, with remaining parts taken from reference TRBV7-9 and TRBJ1-2, reads DTGVSQNPRHKITKRGQNVTFRCDPISEHNRLYWYRQTLGQGPEFLTYFQNEAQLEKSRLLSDRFSAERPKGSFSTLEIQRTEQGDSAMYLCASSLAGRSPYGYTFGSGTRLTVV.

J is TRBJ1-1 and V is TRBV5-1; TRBD1 aligns across 7 bases. J gave up 1 base and V 3 bases, and 6 bases lay outside the gene matches. The CDR3 covers 15 residues. CDR1 and CDR2 (germline): SGHRS, YFSETQ. CDR3 sequence: CASSSWTGPNTEAFF. CDR3 sequence (DNA): TGCGCCAGCAGCTCGTGGACAGGCCCGAACACTGAAGCTTTCTTT.

The chain couples TRBV7-9 to TRBJ2-2; D is possibly TRBD1 (5 bases). Deletions cut 5 bases from V and 3 bases from J, with 13 bases between. This CDR3 region has 15 residues. Germline V gene sequence: CDR1 SEHNR, CDR2 FQNEAQ (reference sequence). The CDR3 protein is CASSTRTLYTGELFF. The CDR3 bases are TGTGCCAGCAGCACTCGGACACTATACACCGGGGAGCTGTTTTTT.

Regarding this clone: Other nucleotide sequences from this sample produce the same CDR3. The V and J genes are TRBV4-1 and TRBJ1-2, with TRBD1 matching 11 bases. CDR3 length equals 18 residues. The V gene end was trimmed by 4 bases and the J gene end by 6 bases; junction bases not matched to a gene: 16. CDR1 and CDR2 (germline): MGHRA, YSYEKL. In nucleotides, the CDR3 is TGCGCCAGCAGCCCACACCAGGGGGGGGACAGGGGGTGGAATGGCTACACCTTC. Amino acid sequence: CASSPHQGGDRGWNGYTF.

The J gene is TRBJ2-3, the V gene TRBV10-1; unclear D gene. Germline CDR1 reads WNHNN; CDR2 reads SYGVQD (reference sequence). V shed 7 bases and J shed 0 bases, with 17 bases lying between them. The CDR3 length is 16 residues. CDR3 amino acids: CASIWALSRSTDTQYF. The CDR3 coding sequence is TGCGCCAGCATTTGGGCCCTCAGTAGGAGCACAGATACGCAGTATTTT.

The rearrangement links TRBV27 to TRBJ2-1; D is perhaps TRBD2 (6 bases). Germline CDR1 and CDR2: MNHEY and SMNVEV (reference sequence). The ends were cut back, 6 bases at V and 6 bases at J, with 18 bases in the middle. The CDR3 contains 15 residues. The CDR3: CASREVGEATNEQFF. In DNA form, the CDR3 reads TGTGCCAGCAGAGAAGTCGGGGAGGCCACCAATGAGCAGTTCTTC.

Only a few counts were recorded for this clone. The gene calls are TRBV21-1 and TRBJ1-6; the D segment call TRBD1 is taken from the table without a DNA check. TRBV21-1 is a pseudogene locus. There are 15 residues in the CDR3. CDR3 region: CASSKETGDDSPLHF. CDR3 nucleotides: TGTGCCAGCAGCAAGGAGACAGGGGATGATTCACCCCTCCACTTT.

This chain joins TRBV4-3 and TRBJ2-3; a possible D gene is TRBD1 (5 bases). The CDR3 has 16 residues. With 4 bases removed from V and 2 bases from J, the gap between germline ends came to 16 bases. Looked up from germline, CDR1 is LGHNA and CDR2 is YSLEER. The chain's CDR3 is CASSRSGKWDTDTQYF. CDR3 DNA sequence: TGCGCCAGCAGCCGCTCAGGGAAGTGGGACACAGATACGCAGTATTTT.